This T cell receptor beta chain is from a study of cytomegalovirus exposure and HLA in healthy donors. J was trimmed by 7 bases and V by 5 bases; bases with no gene match: 13. Germline CDR1 reads SEHNR; CDR2 reads FQNEAQ (reference sequence). The CDR3 has 15 amino acids. 13 Jbeta primers and 60 Vbeta primers were used for the PCR. Authors' methods: Roughly 10 million shared chains were among the approximately 82 million unique TCR beta chains that a later analysis counted. TCRdb's copy holds only in-frame clones and misses some; the assay was immunoSEQ multiplex PCR. V and J calls and clone size follow that table, whereas D and trimming were derived from the DNA. The table has over 150,000 clones, approximately 75% seen once. The study's findings and limits: Per a prior analysis, the majority of TCR beta V segments were productive roughly 90% or roughly 30% of the time. Some segments of the V type, notably TRBV6-2 and TRBV6-3, were excluded as indistinguishable. With later analysis, a missense DCLRE1C variant became linked to TCR beta V- and J-gene trimming.

For this clone: Its specificity is unknown.

The clonotype was recovered from a man aged 18-30 years in good health and CMV-seronegative. The chain combines TRBV7-9 with TRBJ1-1; 7 bases map to TRBD1. The sequencing sample was made of PBMCs. CDR3 sequence: CASSTPTGPNGEAFF. In DNA form, the CDR3 reads TGTGCCAGCAGCACTCCGACAGGGCCAAACGGTGAAGCTTTCTTT.